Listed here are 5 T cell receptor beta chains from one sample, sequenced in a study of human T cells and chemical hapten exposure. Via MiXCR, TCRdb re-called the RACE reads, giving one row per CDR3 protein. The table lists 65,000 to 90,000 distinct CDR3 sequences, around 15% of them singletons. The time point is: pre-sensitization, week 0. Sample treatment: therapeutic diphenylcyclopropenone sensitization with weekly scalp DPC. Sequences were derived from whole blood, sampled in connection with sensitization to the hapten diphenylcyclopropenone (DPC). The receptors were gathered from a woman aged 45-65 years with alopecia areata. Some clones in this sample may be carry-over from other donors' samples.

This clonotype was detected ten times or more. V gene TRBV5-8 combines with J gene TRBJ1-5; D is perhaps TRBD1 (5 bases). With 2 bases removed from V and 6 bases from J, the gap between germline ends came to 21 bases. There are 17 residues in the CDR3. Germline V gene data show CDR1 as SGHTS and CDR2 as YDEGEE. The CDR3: CASSFEGLSGGSQPQHF. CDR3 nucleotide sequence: TGTGCCAGCAGCTTCGAGGGGTTATCAGGTGGGTCTCAGCCCCAGCATTTT.

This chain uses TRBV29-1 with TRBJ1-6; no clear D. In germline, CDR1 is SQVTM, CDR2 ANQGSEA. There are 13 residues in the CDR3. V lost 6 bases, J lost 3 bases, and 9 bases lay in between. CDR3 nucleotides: TGCAGCGTCCAGACTGGCTATAATTCACCCCTCCACTTT. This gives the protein CSVQTGYNSPLHF.

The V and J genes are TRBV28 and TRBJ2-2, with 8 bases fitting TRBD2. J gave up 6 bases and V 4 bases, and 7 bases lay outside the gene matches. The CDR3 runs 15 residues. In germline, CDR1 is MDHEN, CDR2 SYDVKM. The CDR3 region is CASSSGRAGSGELFF. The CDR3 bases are TGTGCCAGCAGTTCCGGGAGGGCCGGGTCCGGGGAGCTGTTTTTT.

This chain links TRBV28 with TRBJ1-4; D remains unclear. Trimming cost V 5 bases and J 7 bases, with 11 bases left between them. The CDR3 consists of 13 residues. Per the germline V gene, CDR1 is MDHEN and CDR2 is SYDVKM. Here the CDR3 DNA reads TGTGCCAGCAGTCCTTGGGCGGTTGAAAAACTGTTTTTT. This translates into CASSPWAVEKLFF.

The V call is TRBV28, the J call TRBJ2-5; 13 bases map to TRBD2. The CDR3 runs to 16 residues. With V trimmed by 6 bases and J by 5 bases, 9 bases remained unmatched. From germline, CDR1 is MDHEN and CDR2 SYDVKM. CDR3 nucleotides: TGTGCCAGCAGATCCGGACTAGCGGGAGAGGGGGAGACCCAGTACTTC. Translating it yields CASRSGLAGEGETQYF.